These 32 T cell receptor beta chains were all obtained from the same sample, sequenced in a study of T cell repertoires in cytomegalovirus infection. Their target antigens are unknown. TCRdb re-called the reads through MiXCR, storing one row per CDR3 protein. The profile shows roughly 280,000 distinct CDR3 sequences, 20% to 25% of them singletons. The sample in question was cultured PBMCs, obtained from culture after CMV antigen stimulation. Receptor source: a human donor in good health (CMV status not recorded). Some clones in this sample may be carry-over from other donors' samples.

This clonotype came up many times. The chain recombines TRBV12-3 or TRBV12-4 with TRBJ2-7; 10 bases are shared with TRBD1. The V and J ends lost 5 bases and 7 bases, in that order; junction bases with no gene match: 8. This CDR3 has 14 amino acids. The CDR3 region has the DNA TGTGCCAGCAGTCCGGACAGGGGGGGCCGGGAGCAGTACTTC. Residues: CASSPDRGGREQYF.

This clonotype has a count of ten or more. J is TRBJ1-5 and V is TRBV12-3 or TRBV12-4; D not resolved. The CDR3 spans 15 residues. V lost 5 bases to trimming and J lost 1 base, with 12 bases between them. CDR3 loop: CASSGARESNQPQHF. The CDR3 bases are TGTGCCAGCAGTGGTGCAAGGGAAAGCAATCAGCCCCAGCATTTT.

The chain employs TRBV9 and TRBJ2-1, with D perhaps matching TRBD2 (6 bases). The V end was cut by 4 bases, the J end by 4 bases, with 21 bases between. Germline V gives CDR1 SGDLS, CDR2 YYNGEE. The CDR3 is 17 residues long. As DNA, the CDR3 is TGTGCCAGCAGCATAGAGTCCGGCGGGACGTGGTACAATGAGCAGTTCTTC. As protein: CASSIESGGTWYNEQFF.

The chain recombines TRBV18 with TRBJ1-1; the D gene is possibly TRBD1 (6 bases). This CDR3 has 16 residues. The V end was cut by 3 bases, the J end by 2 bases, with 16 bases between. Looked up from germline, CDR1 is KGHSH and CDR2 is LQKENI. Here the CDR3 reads CASSPDIGGGNTEAFF. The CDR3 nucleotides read TGTGCCAGCTCACCGGATATAGGAGGGGGAAACACTGAAGCTTTCTTT.

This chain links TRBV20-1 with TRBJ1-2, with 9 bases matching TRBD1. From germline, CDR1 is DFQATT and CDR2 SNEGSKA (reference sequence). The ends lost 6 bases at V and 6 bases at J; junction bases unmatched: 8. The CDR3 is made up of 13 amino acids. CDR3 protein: CSAPGTGSHGYTF. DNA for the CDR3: TGCAGTGCCCCCGGGACAGGGTCCCATGGCTACACCTTC.

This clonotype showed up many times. Here the CDR3 DNA reads TGTGCCAGCATGGATCCCGGGACAGGGGGACTCTATGGCTACACCTTC. It is translated as CASMDPGTGGLYGYTF. The rearrangement joins TRBV7-2 to TRBJ1-2; 11 bases are shared with TRBD1. The CDR3 totals 16 residues. CDR1 and CDR2 (germline): SGHTA, FQGNSA. J lost 4 bases, V lost 7 bases, and 11 bases had no gene match.

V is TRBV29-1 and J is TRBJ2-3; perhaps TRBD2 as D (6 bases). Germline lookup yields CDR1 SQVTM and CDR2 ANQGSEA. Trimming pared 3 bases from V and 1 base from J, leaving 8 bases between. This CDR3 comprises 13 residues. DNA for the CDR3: TGCAGCGTTGATACTAGCCGCACAGATACGCAGTATTTT. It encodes CSVDTSRTDTQYF.

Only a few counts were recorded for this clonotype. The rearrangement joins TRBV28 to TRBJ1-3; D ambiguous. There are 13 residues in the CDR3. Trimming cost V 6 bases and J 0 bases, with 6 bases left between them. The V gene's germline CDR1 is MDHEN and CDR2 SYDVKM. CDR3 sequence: CASRFSSGNTIYF. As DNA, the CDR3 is TGTGCCAGCAGGTTCAGCTCTGGAAACACCATATATTTT.

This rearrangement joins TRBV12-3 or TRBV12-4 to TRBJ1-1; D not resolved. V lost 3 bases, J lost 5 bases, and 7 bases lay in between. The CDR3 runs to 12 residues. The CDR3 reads CASSFGWTEAFF. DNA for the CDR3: TGTGCCAGCAGTTTCGGTTGGACTGAAGCTTTCTTT.

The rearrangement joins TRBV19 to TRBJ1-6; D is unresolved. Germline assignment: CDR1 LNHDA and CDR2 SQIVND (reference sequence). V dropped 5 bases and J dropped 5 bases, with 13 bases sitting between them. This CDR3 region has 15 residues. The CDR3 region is CASSGRHQDNSPLHF. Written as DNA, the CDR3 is TGTGCCAGTAGTGGTCGACATCAGGATAATTCACCCCTCCACTTT.

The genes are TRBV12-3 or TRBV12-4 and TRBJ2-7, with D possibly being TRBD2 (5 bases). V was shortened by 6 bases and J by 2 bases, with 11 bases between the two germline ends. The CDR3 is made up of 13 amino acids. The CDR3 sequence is CASSRGETYEQYV. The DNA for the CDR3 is TGTGCCAGCAGCCGGGGTGAGACCTACGAGCAGTACGTC.

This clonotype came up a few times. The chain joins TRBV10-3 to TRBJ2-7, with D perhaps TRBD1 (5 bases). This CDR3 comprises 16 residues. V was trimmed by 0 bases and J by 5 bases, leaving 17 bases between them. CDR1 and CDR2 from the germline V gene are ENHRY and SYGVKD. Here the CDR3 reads CAISESGQGKGNEQYF. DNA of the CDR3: TGTGCCATCAGTGAGTCAGGGCAGGGAAAAGGTAACGAGCAGTACTTC.

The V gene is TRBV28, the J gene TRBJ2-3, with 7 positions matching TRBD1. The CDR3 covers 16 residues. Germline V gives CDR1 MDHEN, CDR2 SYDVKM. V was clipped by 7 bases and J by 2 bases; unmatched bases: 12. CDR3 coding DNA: TGTGCCAGCACCGGACCAAGGGGGCTTACCACAGATACGCAGTATTTT. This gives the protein CASTGPRGLTTDTQYF.

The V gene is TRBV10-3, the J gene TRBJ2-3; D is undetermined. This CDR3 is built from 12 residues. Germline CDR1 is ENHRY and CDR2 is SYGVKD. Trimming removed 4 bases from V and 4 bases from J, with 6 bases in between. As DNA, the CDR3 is TGTGCCATCAGTGGAGTTGCAGATACGCAGTATTTT. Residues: CAISGVADTQYF.

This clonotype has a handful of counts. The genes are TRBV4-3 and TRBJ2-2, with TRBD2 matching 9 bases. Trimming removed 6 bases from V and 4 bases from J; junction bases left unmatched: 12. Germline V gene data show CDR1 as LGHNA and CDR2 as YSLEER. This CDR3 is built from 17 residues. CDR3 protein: CASSLGFLAGSTGELFF. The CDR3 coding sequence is TGCGCCAGCAGTCTAGGTTTCCTAGCGGGGAGCACCGGGGAGCTGTTTTTT.

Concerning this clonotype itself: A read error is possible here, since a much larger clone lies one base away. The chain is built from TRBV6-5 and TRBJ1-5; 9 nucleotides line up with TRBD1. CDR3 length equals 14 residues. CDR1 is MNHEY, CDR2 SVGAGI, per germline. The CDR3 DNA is TGTGCCAGCAGCCCGACAGGGGGAAATCAGCTCCAGCATTTT. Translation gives CASSPTGGNQLQHF.

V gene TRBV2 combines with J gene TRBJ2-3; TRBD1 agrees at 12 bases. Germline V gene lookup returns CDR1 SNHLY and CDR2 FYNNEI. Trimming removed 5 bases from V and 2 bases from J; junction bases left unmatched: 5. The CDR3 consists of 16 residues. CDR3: CASSWDRGRFTDTQYF. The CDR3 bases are TGTGCCAGCAGTTGGGACAGGGGGCGATTCACAGATACGCAGTATTTT.

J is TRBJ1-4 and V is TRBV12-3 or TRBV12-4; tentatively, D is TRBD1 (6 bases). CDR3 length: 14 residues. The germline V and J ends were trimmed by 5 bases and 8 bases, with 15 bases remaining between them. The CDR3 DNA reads TGTGCCAGCAGTGACAGGTGGAGTGGGGAAAAACTGTTTTTT. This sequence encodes CASSDRWSGEKLFF.

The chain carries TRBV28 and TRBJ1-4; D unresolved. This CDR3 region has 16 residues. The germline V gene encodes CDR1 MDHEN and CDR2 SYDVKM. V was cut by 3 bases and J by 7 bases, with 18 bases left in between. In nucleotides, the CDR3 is TGTGCCAGCAGTTTTTCGCCCTTCGCGAAGCGTGAAAAACTGTTTTTT. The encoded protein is CASSFSPFAKREKLFF.

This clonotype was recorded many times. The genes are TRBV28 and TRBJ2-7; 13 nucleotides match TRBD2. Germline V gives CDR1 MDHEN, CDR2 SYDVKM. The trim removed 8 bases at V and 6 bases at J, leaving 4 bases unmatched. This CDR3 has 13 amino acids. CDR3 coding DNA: TGTGCCAGCGGAGGACTAGCGGGAGTCGAGCAGTACTTC. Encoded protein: CASGGLAGVEQYF.

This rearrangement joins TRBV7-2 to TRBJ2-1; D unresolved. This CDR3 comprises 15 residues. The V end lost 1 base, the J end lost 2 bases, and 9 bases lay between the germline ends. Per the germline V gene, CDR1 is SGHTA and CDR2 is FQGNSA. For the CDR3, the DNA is TGTGCCAGCAGCTTAGAAGACACCCCCTACAATGAGCAGTTCTTC. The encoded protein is CASSLEDTPYNEQFF.

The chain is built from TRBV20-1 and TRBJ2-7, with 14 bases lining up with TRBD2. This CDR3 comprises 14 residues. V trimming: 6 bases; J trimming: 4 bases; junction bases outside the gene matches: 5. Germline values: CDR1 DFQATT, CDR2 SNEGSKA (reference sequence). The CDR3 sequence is CSAHGTSGGYEQYF. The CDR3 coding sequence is TGCAGTGCACACGGGACTAGCGGGGGTTACGAGCAGTACTTC.

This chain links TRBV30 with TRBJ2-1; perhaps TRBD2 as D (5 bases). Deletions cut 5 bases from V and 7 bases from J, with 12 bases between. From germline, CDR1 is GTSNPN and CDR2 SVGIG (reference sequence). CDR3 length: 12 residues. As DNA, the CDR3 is TGTGCCTGGGAAACTAGTCGGAATGAGCAGTTCTTC. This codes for CAWETSRNEQFF.

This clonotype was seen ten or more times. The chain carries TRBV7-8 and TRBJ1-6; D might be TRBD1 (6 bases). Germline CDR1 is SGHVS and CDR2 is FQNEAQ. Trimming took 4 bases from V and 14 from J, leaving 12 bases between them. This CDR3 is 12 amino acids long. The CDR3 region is CASSSWTVALHF. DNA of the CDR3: TGTGCCAGCAGCTCATGGACAGTGGCCCTCCACTTT. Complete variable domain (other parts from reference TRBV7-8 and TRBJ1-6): GAGVSQSPRYKVAKRGQDVALRCDPISGHVSLFWYQQALGQGPEFLTYFQNEAQLDKSGLPSDRFFAERPEGSVSTLKIQRTQQEDSAVYLCASSSWTVALHFGNGTRLTVT.

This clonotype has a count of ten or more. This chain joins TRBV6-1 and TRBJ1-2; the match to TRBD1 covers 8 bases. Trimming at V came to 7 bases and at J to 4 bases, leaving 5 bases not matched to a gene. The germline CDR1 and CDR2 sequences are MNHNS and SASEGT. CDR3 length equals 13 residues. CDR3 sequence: CASNPGGGYGYTF. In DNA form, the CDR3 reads TGTGCCAGCAACCCAGGGGGCGGCTATGGCTACACCTTC.

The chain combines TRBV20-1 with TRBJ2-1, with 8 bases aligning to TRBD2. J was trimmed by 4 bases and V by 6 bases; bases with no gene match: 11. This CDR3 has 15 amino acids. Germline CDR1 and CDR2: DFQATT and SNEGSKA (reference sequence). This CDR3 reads CSAGLAGGLYNEQFF. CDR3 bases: TGCAGTGCCGGTCTCGCGGGAGGACTATACAATGAGCAGTTCTTC.

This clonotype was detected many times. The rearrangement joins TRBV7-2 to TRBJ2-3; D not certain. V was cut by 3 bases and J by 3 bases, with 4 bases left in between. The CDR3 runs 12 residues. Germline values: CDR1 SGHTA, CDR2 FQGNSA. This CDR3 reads CASSFYTDTQYF. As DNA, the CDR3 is TGTGCCAGCAGCTTTTATACAGATACGCAGTATTTT. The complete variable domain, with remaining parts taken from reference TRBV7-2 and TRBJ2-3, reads GAGVSQSPSNKVTEKGKDVELRCDPISGHTALYWYRQSLGQGLEFLIYFQGNSAPDKSGLPSDRFSAERTGGSVSTLTIQRTQQEDSAVYLCASSFYTDTQYFGPGTRLTVL.

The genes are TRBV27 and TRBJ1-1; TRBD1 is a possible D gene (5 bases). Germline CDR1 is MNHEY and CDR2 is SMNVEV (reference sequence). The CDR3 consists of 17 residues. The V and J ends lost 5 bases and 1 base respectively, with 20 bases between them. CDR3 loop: CASSRGDGQLPNTEAFF. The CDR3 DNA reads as TGTGCCAGCAGTAGAGGGGACGGCCAGCTACCGAACACTGAAGCTTTCTTT.

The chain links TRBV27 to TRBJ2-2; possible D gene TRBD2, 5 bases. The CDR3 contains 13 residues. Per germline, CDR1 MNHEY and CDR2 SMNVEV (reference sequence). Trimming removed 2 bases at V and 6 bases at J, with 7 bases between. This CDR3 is CASSLGSPGELFF. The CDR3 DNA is TGTGCCAGCAGTTTAGGGAGCCCCGGGGAGCTGTTTTTT.

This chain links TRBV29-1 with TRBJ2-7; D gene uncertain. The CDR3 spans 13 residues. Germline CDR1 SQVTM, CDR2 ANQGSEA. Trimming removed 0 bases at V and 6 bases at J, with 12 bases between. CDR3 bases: TGCAGCGTTGAAGATCTTCTAGACGCCGAGCAGTACTTC. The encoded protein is CSVEDLLDAEQYF.

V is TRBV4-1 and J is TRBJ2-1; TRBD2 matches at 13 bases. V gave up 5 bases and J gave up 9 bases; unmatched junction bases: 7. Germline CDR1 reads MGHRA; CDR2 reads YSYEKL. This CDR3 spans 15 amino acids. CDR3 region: CASSSLAGGPSEQFF. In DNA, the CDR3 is TGCGCCAGCAGCTCACTAGCGGGAGGGCCGAGTGAGCAGTTCTTC.

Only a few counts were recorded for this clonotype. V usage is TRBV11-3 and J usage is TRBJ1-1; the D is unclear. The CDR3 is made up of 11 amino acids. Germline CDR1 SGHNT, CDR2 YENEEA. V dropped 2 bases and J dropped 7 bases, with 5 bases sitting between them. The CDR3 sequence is CASSLRHEAFF. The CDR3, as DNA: TGTGCCAGCAGCTTAAGGCATGAAGCTTTCTTT.